This T cell receptor beta chain originates from a study of blood T cell repertoires in COVID-19. As for the study in general: Material from acute and convalescent COVID-19 was sourced from the United States, Italy and Spain. Nucleic acid was either cDNA or gDNA, and it came from T cells, B-cell-depleted T cells, or PBMCs.

Original processing notes: Amplification from reference gene primers served as the basis for estimated nucleated cell counts. Sequencing used immunoSEQ multiplex PCR; TCRdb keeps in-frame clones, though not all of them. V and J calls and clone size are given by that table; D and trimming were obtained from the DNA. This sample has about 81,000 clones; 90% to 95% occur once, and the top ten carry roughly 4%. This CDR3 region has 15 residues. The ends were cut back, 4 bases at V and 8 bases at J, with 15 bases in the middle. CDR1 and CDR2 from the germline V gene are MDHEN and SYDVKM. The specimen sequenced was peripheral blood. V gene TRBV28 combines with J gene TRBJ1-6; D gene uncertain. The clonotype originates from a human donor with active COVID-19. The donor label of this sample is uncertain. The CDR3 region has the DNA TGTGCCAGCAGTTCAGGCCTCGGTGGATATTCACCCCTCCACTTT. As protein: CASSSGLGGYSPLHF.